This T cell receptor beta chain stems from a study of siplizumab effects on memory and regulatory T cells. Sequencing used immunoSEQ multiplex PCR; TCRdb keeps in-frame clones, though not all of them. The sample consists of nearly 85,000 clones, roughly 90% of them appearing once. For this clone: Its antigen is unidentified.

Study-level findings and limits: Where siplizumab was present, mappable alloreactive CD4+ clones averaged approximately 73% Treg-derived, compared with roughly 30% in controls.

The sample comprised Tregs sorted from blood. This receptor was identified in a human donor in good health.

The chain's CDR3 is CASSQSGGGNGNTIYF. Written as DNA, the CDR3 is TGTGCCAGCAGCCAGAGTGGAGGGGGGAACGGAAACACCATATATTTT. The chain couples TRBV6-6 to TRBJ1-3, with D maybe TRBD1 (6 bases). In germline, CDR1 is MNHNY, CDR2 SVGAGI (reference sequence). CDR3 length equals 16 residues. Trimming shortened V by 6 bases and J by 4 bases, and 19 bases separated the two germline ends.